This TCR beta chain was obtained from a study of T cells in localized non-small cell lung cancer. The CDR3 loop spans 12 amino acids. Germline lookup yields CDR1 SEHNR and CDR2 FQNEAQ (reference sequence). Deletions cut 4 bases from V and 10 bases from J, with 13 bases between. This table comes from immunoSEQ multiplex PCR, and its TCRdb copy is limited to in-frame clones, with some not included. The sample lists approximately 34,000 clones, roughly 93% occurring once. The receptor comes from a female donor aged 60 or older with stage I lung adenocarcinoma. This sequence joins TRBV7-9 and TRBJ1-1; a weak D match, TRBD1 (6 bases). The material sequenced was peripheral blood, taken before any cancer treatment. The CDR3 sequence is CASSSTGMGAFF. The CDR3 nucleotides are TGTGCCAGCAGCTCCACAGGGATGGGAGCTTTCTTT.